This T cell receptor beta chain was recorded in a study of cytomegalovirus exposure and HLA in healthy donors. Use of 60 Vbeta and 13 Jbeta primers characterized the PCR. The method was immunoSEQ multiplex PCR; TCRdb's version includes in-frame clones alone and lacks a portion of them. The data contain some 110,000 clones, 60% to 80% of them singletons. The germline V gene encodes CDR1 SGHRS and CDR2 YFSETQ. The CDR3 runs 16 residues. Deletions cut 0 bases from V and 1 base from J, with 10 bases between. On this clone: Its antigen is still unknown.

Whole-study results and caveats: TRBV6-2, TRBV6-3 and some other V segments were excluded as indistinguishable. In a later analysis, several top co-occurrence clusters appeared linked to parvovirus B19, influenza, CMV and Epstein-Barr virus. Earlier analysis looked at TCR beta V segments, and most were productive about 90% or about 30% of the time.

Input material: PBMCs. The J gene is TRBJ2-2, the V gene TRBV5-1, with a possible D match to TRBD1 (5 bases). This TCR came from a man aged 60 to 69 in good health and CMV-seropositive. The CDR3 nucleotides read TGCGCCAGCAGCTTGGATCAGGGATTGAACACCGGGGAGCTGTTTTTT. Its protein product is CASSLDQGLNTGELFF.